The rows below give T cell receptor beta chains drawn from one sample of a study of T-cell reconstitution after alpha-beta-depleted transplantation in children. TCRdb recomputed calls from the PCR reads with MiXCR, one row per CDR3 protein. Of about 610,000 distinct CDR3 sequences detected, roughly 10% appear once; the ten largest clones hold 3.5% to 5%. The source was PBMCs from the stem cell graft donor, collected from the stem cell graft. Receptors originate from a human donor who donated a stem cell graft to a child with acute myeloid leukemia. Each CDR3 is given with its conserved first and last residue. A D gene is named only where the DNA matches it firmly. Clone size, where shown, is once, few, many, or a class for clones that have expanded.

j_call,cdr3_length,clone_size,d_call,v_call,cdr3_nt,cdr3_aa
TRBJ2-7,14,.,TRBD2,TRBV28,TGTGCCAGCAGTTTAGGGGGAGGGCCGGGCGAGCAGTACTTC,CASSLGGGPGEQYF
TRBJ2-2,13,many,.,TRBV10-3,TGTGCCATCACCGGGACGGTCACCGGGGAGCTGTTTTTT,CAITGTVTGELFF
TRBJ1-5,14,.,.,TRBV20-1,TGCAGTGCTACCGAAGGGGACCAGGGGCAGCCCCAGCATTTT,CSATEGDQGQPQHF
TRBJ2-7,18,.,TRBD1,TRBV5-1,TGCGCCAGCAGCTTAGAACAGGGGGCTCCGTCCGGTACGTACGAGCAGTACTTC,CASSLEQGAPSGTYEQYF
TRBJ2-2,15,many,.,TRBV9,TGTGCCAGTACCCCAGGGGCTGGGAACACCGGGGAGCTGTTTTTT,CASTPGAGNTGELFF
TRBJ1-1,15,once,.,TRBV30,TGTGCCTGGAATGGGGTTGAAGGAATGAACACTGAAGCTTTCTTT,CAWNGVEGMNTEAFF
TRBJ1-5,14,many,TRBD1,TRBV6-1,TGTGCCAGCAGTAAGGACAGGGAGGATCAGCCCCAGCATTTT,CASSKDREDQPQHF
TRBJ2-5,14,.,TRBD2,TRBV20-1,TGCAGTGCTCCCGGGACTAGCGGGGAAGAGACCCAGTACTTC,CSAPGTSGEETQYF
TRBJ1-5,13,many,.,TRBV6-5,TGTGCCAGCAGCCCTGACAGATTTCAGCCCCAGCATTTT,CASSPDRFQPQHF
TRBJ2-7,12,many,.,TRBV6-1,TGTGCCAGCAGTGACAGGATTTACGAGCAGTACTTC,CASSDRIYEQYF
TRBJ2-5,13,many,TRBD2,TRBV29-1,TGCAGCGCTCGACTAGCGGGAAAAGAGACCCAGTACTTC,CSARLAGKETQYF
TRBJ2-1,16,many,TRBD1,TRBV20-1,TGCAGTGCTAGTACCGAGCCCGGGACAGTCTACAATGAGCAGTTCTTC,CSASTEPGTVYNEQFF
TRBJ2-3,11,.,.,TRBV6-5,TGTGCCAGCAGTTACGGGCATACGCAGTATTTT,CASSYGHTQYF
TRBJ2-1,14,.,.,TRBV20-1,TGCAGTGCCATCGGAGGAGGCGGAAACAATGAGCAGTTCTTC,CSAIGGGGNNEQFF
TRBJ2-3,12,many,TRBD1,TRBV29-1,TGCAGCGTTGGTCAGGGGGCAGATACGCAGTATTTT,CSVGQGADTQYF
TRBJ2-7,16,few,TRBD2,TRBV7-2,TGTGCCAGCAGCGTAGATAGCGGGAGTAGTTCCTACGAGCAGTACTTC,CASSVDSGSSSYEQYF
TRBJ2-7,18,many,TRBD2,TRBV6-5,TGTGCCAGCAGCCCAAGGACCAGGACTAGCTCCATCCCCTACGAGCAGTACTTC,CASSPRTRTSSIPYEQYF
TRBJ2-7,12,few,TRBD1,TRBV28,TGTGCCAGCAGTTCAGGGACAGGTGGGGAGTACTTC,CASSSGTGGEYF
TRBJ2-1,17,many,TRBD2,TRBV10-2,TGCGCCAGCAGTGAGCCAAGGACTAGCGGGAGTGTTGGTGAGCAGTTCTTC,CASSEPRTSGSVGEQFF
TRBJ2-5,14,.,.,TRBV6-2/TRBV6-3,TGTGCCAGCCAAGGACCGGGATACGGGGAGACCCAGTACTTC,CASQGPGYGETQYF
TRBJ1-1,12,.,TRBD1,TRBV29-1,TGCAGCGCTCCGGGACAGGGACTTGAAGCTTTCTTT,CSAPGQGLEAFF
TRBJ1-3,16,.,.,TRBV4-3,TGCGCCAGCAGCCAAGACTCCGGGGACTCTGGAAACACCATATATTTT,CASSQDSGDSGNTIYF
TRBJ2-7,13,few,TRBD1,TRBV9,TGTGCCAGCAGCCCGGACAGGGGGCCTCCGCAGTACTTC,CASSPDRGPPQYF
TRBJ2-5,14,few,TRBD1,TRBV12-3/TRBV12-4,TGTGCCAGCAGTATCGACAGGGGCAGGGAGACCCAGTACTTC,CASSIDRGRETQYF
TRBJ2-7,16,few,TRBD2,TRBV6-2/TRBV6-3,TGTGCCAGCAGACGCACTCGGACTAGCGGTGCCTACGAGCAGTACTTC,CASRRTRTSGAYEQYF
TRBJ2-2,15,few,.,TRBV15,TGTGCCACCAGCAGCGCTAGGGGGGACACCGGGGAGCTGTTTTTT,CATSSARGDTGELFF
TRBJ2-1,12,.,.,TRBV7-2,TGTGCCAGCAGCTCAAGTAACTATGAGCAGTTCTTC,CASSSSNYEQFF
TRBJ1-2,13,few,.,TRBV6-6,TGTGCCAGCATCCCCCGGGGGACGGACGGCTACACCTTC,CASIPRGTDGYTF
TRBJ2-7,11,.,.,TRBV29-1,TGCAGCGTTCGGCAGACAAACGAGCAGTACTTC,CSVRQTNEQYF
TRBJ2-6,15,many,.,TRBV20-1,TGCAGTGCTAGAGATGAGGGGTCTGGGGCCAACGTCCTGACTTTC,CSARDEGSGANVLTF
TRBJ2-1,14,many,.,TRBV27,TGTGCCAGCAGTTTACGCCGTTTTGTTGATGAGCAGTTCTTC,CASSLRRFVDEQFF
TRBJ2-3,15,.,TRBD1,TRBV27,TGTGCCAGCAGTTTATCTGGACAGGGATCAGATACGCAGTATTTT,CASSLSGQGSDTQYF